Each of the 16 T cell receptor beta chains below was sequenced from the same sample in a study of CD8 T cells in ankylosing spondylitis. Broader study findings: The study identified a TCR beta motif of under ten highly homologous variants that appeared characteristic of ankylosing spondylitis blood.

For these receptors, no antigen is known. TCRdb reprocessed the 5' RACE reads via MiXCR and lists one record per CDR3 protein. The table shows some 800,000 distinct CDR3 sequences, with approximately 10% occurring only once. Sequenced input: blood, either unsorted or a sorted T cell fraction (not recorded which). These receptors were collected from a male donor with ankylosing spondylitis.

The table lists this clonotype with many counts. V is TRBV7-8 and J is TRBJ2-3; possible D gene TRBD1, 5 bases. Trimming stripped 5 bases from V and 8 bases from J, with 11 bases between. The CDR3 has 12 amino acids. CDR1 SGHVS and CDR2 FQNEAQ come from the germline V gene. The CDR3 reads CASSMTESTQYF. The CDR3, as DNA: TGTGCCAGCAGCATGACAGAATCTACGCAGTATTTT.

The rearrangement uses TRBV4-1 and TRBJ1-3; TRBD1 might be the D (5 bases). Germline V gene lookup returns CDR1 MGHRA and CDR2 YSYEKL. The CDR3 extends over 17 amino acids. V was shortened by 3 bases and J by 0 bases, with 15 bases between the two germline ends. The CDR3 bases are TGCGCCAGCAGCCAGGGGCTCCGCGGGCCCTCTGGAAACACCATATATTTT. Translated: CASSQGLRGPSGNTIYF.

The chain is built from TRBV4-3 and TRBJ2-7, with 7 bases fitting TRBD1. Germline lookup yields CDR1 LGHNA and CDR2 YSLEER. V lost 0 bases to trimming and J lost 1 base; unmatched junction nucleotides: 15. The CDR3 contains 19 residues. In DNA, the CDR3 is TGCGCCAGCAGCCAAGAGGTCCTGGCCCCGGGACAGATGTCCTACGAGCAGTACTTC. Translating gives CASSQEVLAPGQMSYEQYF.

This clonotype appeared a few times. V usage is TRBV7-8 and J usage is TRBJ2-1, with D perhaps matching TRBD2 (6 bases). Germline V lookup: CDR1 SGHVS, CDR2 FQNEAQ. Trimming took 8 bases from V and 10 from J, leaving 21 bases between them. This CDR3 region has 14 residues. CDR3 coding DNA: TGTGCCAGCGGATGGGCAGGGAGGACACGCGAGCAGTTCTTC. This translates into CASGWAGRTREQFF.

The chain is built from TRBV7-2 and TRBJ2-7; D assignment may be TRBD1 or TRBD2 (5 bases each). CDR3 length: 14 residues. Trimming removed 7 bases at V and 12 bases at J, with 25 bases between. The germline V gene has CDR1 SGHTA and CDR2 FQGNSA. The CDR3 sequence: CASTSPWGSRWWYF. The CDR3 DNA sequence: TGTGCCAGCACCTCGCCCTGGGGGTCACGGTGGTGGTACTTC.

This clonotype was detected a few times. The rearrangement uses TRBV20-1 and TRBJ1-2; TRBD1 agrees at 7 bases. The length of the CDR3 is 14 residues. V trimming: 1 base; J trimming: 3 bases; junction bases outside the gene matches: 5. The germline CDR1 and CDR2 sequences are DFQATT and SNEGSKA (reference sequence). DNA for the CDR3: TGCAGTGCTAGAGGGACAGGCCGGGACTATGGCTACACCTTC. It translates to CSARGTGRDYGYTF.

There are a few counts of this clonotype. The V call is TRBV20-1, the J call TRBJ2-7, with D possibly TRBD1 on 5 matching bases. The length of the CDR3 is 11 residues. Trimming cost V 5 bases and J 4 bases, with 9 bases left between them. Germline CDR1 is DFQATT and CDR2 is SNEGSKA (reference sequence). The CDR3 is CSAETAYEQYF. The CDR3 DNA reads TGCAGTGCTGAGACAGCATACGAGCAGTACTTC.

This clonotype was recorded a few times. CDR3 DNA sequence: TGTGCCAGCAGCCCCATAGCGGGGAGTGGAACCTACGAGCAGTACTTC. This sequence encodes CASSPIAGSGTYEQYF. This chain joins TRBV9 and TRBJ2-7; TRBD2 matches at 8 bases. Unmatched junction bases numbered 11, after V lost 4 bases and J lost 2 bases. CDR1 SGDLS and CDR2 YYNGEE come from the germline V gene. The CDR3 loop spans 16 amino acids.

Ten or more counts support this clonotype. The gene calls are TRBV29-1 and TRBJ1-1; D is ambiguous. The CDR3 has 14 residues. The germline V and J ends were trimmed by 5 bases and 0 bases, with 13 bases remaining between them. CDR1 and CDR2 from the germline V gene are SQVTM and ANQGSEA. Written as DNA, the CDR3 is TGCAGCGTTAGATACGCGATCTTGAACACTGAAGCTTTCTTT. It specifies CSVRYAILNTEAFF.

This chain links TRBV7-9 with TRBJ1-5, with D perhaps TRBD1 (5 bases). The CDR3 runs to 17 residues. The V gene's germline CDR1 is SEHNR and CDR2 FQNEAQ (reference sequence). Trimming took 0 bases from V and 0 from J, leaving 12 bases between them. The CDR3 sequence: CASSLADPDISNQPQHF. The CDR3 DNA reads as TGTGCCAGCAGCTTAGCGGACCCGGACATTAGCAATCAGCCCCAGCATTTT.

There are many counts of this clonotype. The CDR3 reads CASSLGRYEQYF. The CDR3 nucleotides read TGCGCCAGCAGCTTGGGTAGGTACGAGCAGTACTTC. The J gene is TRBJ2-7, the V gene TRBV5-1; no definite D call. V was pared by 0 bases and J by 4 bases, with 5 bases between. This CDR3 is 12 amino acids long. The germline CDR1 and CDR2 sequences are SGHRS and YFSETQ.

This clonotype turned up a few times. V usage is TRBV20-1 and J usage is TRBJ2-3; TRBD1 matches 9 bases. CDR1 DFQATT and CDR2 SNEGSKA come from the germline V gene (reference sequence). The CDR3 is 15 residues long. The junction had 9 bases not matched to a gene; V was cut back by 4 bases and J by 4 bases. The CDR3 sequence is CSATPLDRGSDTQYF. In DNA, the CDR3 is TGCAGTGCTACTCCGTTGGACAGGGGATCAGATACGCAGTATTTT.

This clonotype was detected only a few times. The chain recombines TRBV28 with TRBJ2-1; TRBD2 matches at 10 bases. Germline trimming cut 3 bases from V and 5 bases from J; bases unmatched to any gene: 7. The length of the CDR3 is 16 residues. Germline CDR1 MDHEN, CDR2 SYDVKM. This CDR3 is CASSLRLAGANNEQFF. The CDR3 DNA sequence: TGTGCCAGCAGTTTGCGCCTAGCGGGGGCAAACAATGAGCAGTTCTTC. The full variable domain, rest sourced from reference TRBV28 and TRBJ2-1, is DVKVTQSSRYLVKRTGEKVFLECVQDMDHENMFWYRQDPGLGLRLIYFSYDVKMKEKGDIPEGYSVSREKKERFSLILESASTNQTSMYLCASSLRLAGANNEQFFGPGTRLTVL.

The chain uses TRBV7-2 and TRBJ2-1, with TRBD2 identical over 10 bases. The V gene end was trimmed by 4 bases and the J gene end by 8 bases; junction bases not matched to a gene: 5. The CDR3 totals 14 residues. Germline V CDR1 and CDR2: SGHTA, FQGNSA. DNA for the CDR3: TGTGCCAGCAGCTCAGCGGGGGGGGCGTATGAGCAGTTCTTC. It translates to CASSSAGGAYEQFF.

The chain uses TRBV6-1 and TRBJ2-5; D might be TRBD1 (5 bases). V gave up 6 bases and J gave up 7 bases, with 15 bases separating them. CDR3 length: 13 residues. Germline CDR1 reads MNHNS; CDR2 reads SASEGT. The CDR3 DNA follows: TGTGCCAGCAGGCTACAGGTTTCTAGGACCCAGTACTTC. Protein: CASRLQVSRTQYF.

This clonotype was seen more than once but under ten times. The rearrangement links TRBV5-6 to TRBJ2-2; D is uncertain. This CDR3 is built from 15 residues. CDR1 and CDR2 from the germline V gene are SGHDT and YYEEEE. The ends were cut back, 3 bases at V and 0 bases at J, with 9 bases in the middle. The CDR3 DNA sequence: TGTGCCAGCAGCTCGGGTGATCCGAACACCGGGGAGCTGTTTTTT. Its protein product is CASSSGDPNTGELFF.